This entry lists 32 T cell receptor beta chains sequenced from one sample in a study of T cell changes during pregnancy in multiple sclerosis. Assay: immunoSEQ multiplex PCR; the TCRdb copy retains only in-frame clones and omits some. This table has 90,000 to 120,000 clones, about 90% appearing once. The sample consisted of peripheral blood, taken in the third trimester of pregnancy. Source of these receptors: a female donor in good health, enrolled as a control in a pregnancy study.

This chain uses TRBV4-3 with TRBJ2-2; TRBD2 might be the D (7 bases). The CDR3 is 19 amino acids. Germline loops: CDR1 LGHNA, CDR2 YSLEER. V lost 0 bases and J lost 0, with 17 bases in between. Here the CDR3 reads CASSQDRLGRGSNTGELFF. CDR3 in DNA: TGCGCCAGCAGCCAAGATAGATTAGGGAGGGGGTCGAACACCGGGGAGCTGTTTTTT.

The gene calls are TRBV11-1 and TRBJ1-4, with D possibly TRBD1 on 6 matching bases. Per the germline V gene, CDR1 is SGHAT and CDR2 is FQDESV (reference sequence). CDR3 length equals 13 residues. With 6 bases removed from V and 7 bases from J, the gap between germline ends came to 12 bases. This CDR3 reads CASRTGEAEKLFF. The CDR3 DNA reads TGTGCCAGCAGGACAGGCGAGGCTGAAAAACTGTTTTTT.

V is TRBV15 and J is TRBJ2-7; D might be TRBD1 (5 bases). The CDR3 contains 13 residues. Germline assignment: CDR1 LNHNV and CDR2 YYDKDF (reference sequence). The germline V and J ends were trimmed by 4 bases and 4 bases, with 11 bases remaining between them. CDR3 loop: CATSIEQAYEQYF. The CDR3 bases are TGTGCCACCAGCATTGAACAGGCTTACGAGCAGTACTTC.

This sequence joins TRBV27 and TRBJ2-7, with 7 bases matching TRBD2. V lost 6 bases, J lost 1 base, and 12 bases stayed unmatched. The CDR3 is 16 residues long. The germline gives CDR1 MNHEY, CDR2 SMNVEV (reference sequence). The CDR3 protein is CASSLMGGSLSYEQYF. In nucleotides, the CDR3 is TGTGCCAGCAGCCTTATGGGGGGGAGTTTATCCTACGAGCAGTACTTC.

The chain recombines TRBV4-1 with TRBJ2-1; D is unclear. Germline V gene sequence: CDR1 MGHRA, CDR2 YSYEKL. This CDR3 region has 14 residues. V lost 0 bases, J lost 5 bases, and 8 bases lay in between. The CDR3 region is CASSQDASNNEQFF. The DNA for the CDR3 is TGCGCCAGCAGCCAAGATGCCAGTAACAATGAGCAGTTCTTC.

The chain combines TRBV18 with TRBJ1-3, with D tentatively TRBD1 (5 bases). The CDR3 has 15 amino acids. CDR1 is KGHSH, CDR2 LQKENI, per germline. Trimming left V 5 bases short and J 4 bases short, with 15 bases between. The CDR3 protein is CASSYRQLGGNTIYF. DNA of the CDR3: TGTGCCAGCTCATACAGACAGCTTGGAGGAAACACCATATATTTT.

The CDR3 DNA reads TGTGCCAGCTCCACGACAGGGGACTATGGCTACACCTTC. Translated, it gives CASSTTGDYGYTF. The V call is TRBV25-1, the J call TRBJ1-2, with TRBD1 matching 8 bases. Germline V CDR1 and CDR2: MGHDK, SYGVNS. This CDR3 is built from 13 residues. V trimming: 8 bases; J trimming: 3 bases; junction bases outside the gene matches: 5.

This rearrangement joins TRBV27 to TRBJ2-1; unclear D gene. Deletions cut 3 bases from V and 4 bases from J, with 7 bases between. The V gene's germline CDR1 is MNHEY and CDR2 SMNVEV (reference sequence). CDR3 length equals 13 residues. This CDR3 is CASSFGPYNEQFF. The CDR3 DNA reads as TGTGCCAGCAGTTTTGGCCCGTACAATGAGCAGTTCTTC.

This chain connects TRBV5-6 to TRBJ1-1; no clear D gene. Germline V CDR1 and CDR2: SGHDT, YYEEEE. The CDR3 spans 13 residues. Trimming left V 0 bases short and J 1 base short, with 4 bases between. Here the CDR3 reads CASSLVRNTEAFF. The CDR3 nucleotides read TGTGCCAGCAGCTTGGTTCGGAACACTGAAGCTTTCTTT.

The rearrangement uses TRBV12-5 and TRBJ2-1; 9 bases line up with TRBD1. The V and J ends lost 7 bases and 3 bases, in that order; junction bases with no gene match: 4. CDR3 size: 14 residues. Germline-derived CDR1 and CDR2 are LGHNT and FRNRAP. The CDR3 DNA is TGTGCTAGTGCTAGGGACAGGGTCTACAATGAGCAGTTCTTC. As protein: CASARDRVYNEQFF.

The rearrangement links TRBV7-2 to TRBJ2-7, with 7 bases aligning to TRBD1. The CDR3 contains 14 residues. Germline assignment: CDR1 SGHTA and CDR2 FQGNSA. V shed 5 bases and J 4 bases; nucleotides not matched to a gene: 8. The CDR3 sequence is CASSTGQWVYEQYF. CDR3 bases: TGTGCCAGCAGCACGGGACAGTGGGTTTACGAGCAGTACTTC.

This rearrangement joins TRBV7-2 to TRBJ2-3; D ambiguous. The CDR3 has 14 amino acids. CDR1 is SGHTA, CDR2 FQGNSA, per germline. V was clipped by 5 bases and J by 0 bases, with 9 bases between them. The CDR3 DNA is TGTGCCAGCAGCGGCCCTTTTAGCACAGATACGCAGTATTTT. It encodes CASSGPFSTDTQYF.

The chain joins TRBV19 to TRBJ2-2, with 9 bases fitting TRBD1. The CDR3 has 15 residues. CDR1 LNHDA and CDR2 SQIVND come from the germline V gene (reference sequence). J gave up 7 bases and V 2 bases, and 5 bases lay outside the gene matches. The CDR3 region is CASSIRDRDSGELFF. The CDR3 DNA reads as TGTGCCAGTAGTATAAGGGACAGGGATAGCGGGGAGCTGTTTTTT.

V gene TRBV5-6 combines with J gene TRBJ1-6; 9 bases line up with TRBD1. V gave up 6 bases and J gave up 1 base; unmatched junction bases: 11. This CDR3 has 18 residues. From germline, CDR1 is SGHDT and CDR2 YYEEEE. The CDR3 nucleotides are TGTGCCAGCAAAAAGGTACAGGGGGCCGGTTCCTATAATTCACCCCTCCACTTT. It translates to CASKKVQGAGSYNSPLHF.

For the CDR3, the DNA is TGTGCCAGCAGCCGAGACTATAGCACAGATACGCAGTATTTT. Its translation is CASSRDYSTDTQYF. The chain couples TRBV5-6 to TRBJ2-3, with D tentatively TRBD2 (5 bases). This CDR3 is 14 amino acids long. Between the trimmed V and J ends, which lost 4 bases and 0 bases, there was a span of 9 bases. Germline lookup yields CDR1 SGHDT and CDR2 YYEEEE.

The chain joins TRBV2 to TRBJ1-2; the match to TRBD1 covers 8 bases. Trimming cost V 8 bases and J 4 bases; bases outside gene matches: 9. This CDR3 region has 14 residues. Looked up from germline, CDR1 is SNHLY and CDR2 is FYNNEI. The DNA of the CDR3 is TGTGCCAGCCATGTCGACAGGGGCGGCTATGGCTACACCTTC. This sequence encodes CASHVDRGGYGYTF.

Concerning this clone: Mismatch with germline at one junction end may stem from a read error. This chain uses TRBV9 with TRBJ2-7; D is perhaps TRBD1 (6 bases). The CDR3 is 16 residues long. Germline-derived CDR1 and CDR2 are SGDLS and YYNGEE. CDR3 residues: CASSVGPGTRSHEQYF. In DNA, the CDR3 is TGTGCCAGCAGCGTAGGCCCCGGGACACGCTCCCACGAGCAGTACTTC.

J is TRBJ2-2 and V is TRBV9; weak D call: TRBD2 (5 bases). Trimming took off 5 bases at V and 0 bases at J, with 5 bases between the two ends. From germline, CDR1 is SGDLS and CDR2 YYNGEE. The CDR3 loop spans 13 amino acids. DNA of the CDR3: TGTGCCAGCAGGGACTCGAACACCGGGGAGCTGTTTTTT. Its translation: CASRDSNTGELFF. The variable domain in full, with the rest retrieved from reference TRBV9 and TRBJ2-2, is DSGVTQTPKHLITATGQRVTLRCSPRSGDLSVYWYQQSLDQGLQFLIQYYNGEERAKGNILERFSAQQFPDLHSELNLSSLELGDSALYFCASRDSNTGELFFGEGSRLTVL.

The J gene is TRBJ2-3, the V gene TRBV2; D ambiguous. V was cut by 6 bases and J by 6 bases, with 7 bases left in between. From germline, CDR1 is SNHLY and CDR2 FYNNEI. CDR3 length equals 11 residues. CDR3 coding DNA: TGTGCCAGCAGCCCGCAGGATACGCAGTATTTT. As protein: CASSPQDTQYF.

The CDR3: CASSQVPESYEQYF. The CDR3, as DNA: TGCGCCAGCAGCCAAGTTCCAGAATCCTACGAGCAGTACTTC. The genes are TRBV4-1 and TRBJ2-7; D remains unclear. CDR1 and CDR2 (germline): MGHRA, YSYEKL. Between the trimmed V and J ends, which lost 1 base and 1 base, there was a span of 8 bases. There are 14 residues in the CDR3.

The V call is TRBV19, the J call TRBJ2-3; 8 bases are a match to TRBD2. CDR3 size: 13 residues. J gave up 1 base and V 6 bases, and 0 bases lay outside the gene matches. The germline gives CDR1 LNHDA, CDR2 SQIVND (reference sequence). The CDR3, as DNA: TGTGCCAGTAGACTAGCGGGCACAGATACGCAGTATTTT. This gives the protein CASRLAGTDTQYF.

The chain recombines TRBV5-8 with TRBJ1-1; 10 bases fit TRBD1. The CDR3 runs to 14 residues. Germline V gene sequence: CDR1 SGHTS, CDR2 YDEGEE. Trimming at V came to 4 bases and at J to 7 bases, leaving 7 bases not matched to a gene. The CDR3 DNA is TGTGCCAGCAGCCGTGACAGGGGGCGAAGTGAAGCTTTCTTT. It translates to CASSRDRGRSEAFF.

This clone is a singleton in its sample. J is TRBJ2-3 and V is TRBV2; 8 nucleotides align to TRBD1. The CDR3 loop spans 13 amino acids. The germline CDR1 and CDR2 sequences are SNHLY and FYNNEI. With 8 bases clipped from V and 6 bases from J, the junction kept 7 bases outside the gene matches. The CDR3 spells CASGQGLGDTQYF. The CDR3 region has the DNA TGTGCCAGCGGACAGGGTCTTGGCGATACGCAGTATTTT.

The chain uses TRBV7-9 and TRBJ1-1, with a weak D call TRBD1 (6 bases). With 5 bases removed from V and 1 base from J, the gap between germline ends came to 11 bases. This CDR3 is 14 amino acids long. In germline, CDR1 is SEHNR, CDR2 FQNEAQ (reference sequence). The CDR3 DNA sequence: TGTGCCAGCAGCGACATCAGGGGGAACACTGAAGCTTTCTTT. The encoded protein is CASSDIRGNTEAFF.

The J gene is TRBJ2-7, the V gene TRBV7-8; D is possibly TRBD1 (5 bases). Germline values: CDR1 SGHVS, CDR2 FQNEAQ. The CDR3 is 13 amino acids. V lost 5 bases to trimming and J lost 2 bases, with 10 bases between them. CDR3 in amino acids: CASSVGHTYEQYF. CDR3 sequence (DNA): TGTGCCAGCAGCGTAGGACACACCTACGAGCAGTACTTC.

The chain is built from TRBV19 and TRBJ2-1, with TRBD1 matching over 7 bases. The CDR3 runs to 16 residues. CDR1 and CDR2 (germline): LNHDA, SQIVND (reference sequence). J gave up 0 bases and V 10 bases, and 12 bases lay outside the gene matches. DNA of the CDR3: TGTGCCACTATCCCCAGGGGGTTGAGCTCCTACAATGAGCAGTTCTTC. This gives the protein CATIPRGLSSYNEQFF. The full variable domain, with the rest looked up from reference TRBV19 and TRBJ2-1, is DGGITQSPKYLFRKEGQNVTLSCEQNLNHDAMYWYRQDPGQGLRLIYYSQIVNDFQKGDIAEGYSVSREKKESFPLTVTSAQKNPTAFYLCATIPRGLSSYNEQFFGPGTRLTVL.

This chain links TRBV4-3 with TRBJ2-7; 12 bases line up with TRBD1. Per germline, CDR1 LGHNA and CDR2 YSLEER. V lost 4 bases and J lost 2; bases outside the gene matches: 3. CDR3 length equals 15 residues. CDR3 DNA: TGCGCCAGCAGCCCGGGGACAGGGGGCGCCTACGAGCAGTACTTC. It specifies CASSPGTGGAYEQYF.

This chain uses TRBV4-2 with TRBJ2-7; 13 positions match TRBD2. The trim removed 4 bases at V and 3 bases at J, leaving 3 bases unmatched. The CDR3 is 15 amino acids. Germline CDR1 reads LGHNA; CDR2 reads YNFKEQ. This chain's CDR3 is CASSLRTSGSYEQYF. The DNA of the CDR3 is TGTGCCAGCAGCCTTCGGACTAGCGGGAGCTACGAGCAGTACTTC.

The V call is TRBV19, the J call TRBJ2-3; 10 bases agree with TRBD2. Germline V CDR1 and CDR2: LNHDA, SQIVND (reference sequence). V lost 3 bases and J lost 2; bases outside the gene matches: 11. This CDR3 has 18 amino acids. CDR3 region: CASSIPPLAGVITDTQYF. The CDR3 DNA is TGTGCCAGTAGTATCCCCCCTCTAGCGGGGGTGATCACAGATACGCAGTATTTT.

This sequence joins TRBV9 and TRBJ1-1; perhaps TRBD1 as D (5 bases). The CDR3 is 15 amino acids. Germline CDR1 is SGDLS and CDR2 is YYNGEE. V lost 0 bases and J 6 bases, leaving 15 bases between the germline ends. CDR3 coding DNA: TGTGCCAGCAGCGTAGAACCCAGGGAGGGTGCTGAAGCTTTCTTT. Its translation is CASSVEPREGAEAFF.

This chain connects TRBV7-2 to TRBJ1-2; the D is unclear. The CDR3 loop spans 12 amino acids. Trimming pared 6 bases from V and 5 bases from J, leaving 10 bases between. In germline, CDR1 is SGHTA, CDR2 FQGNSA. The CDR3 spells CASSPSGYGYTF. CDR3 nucleotide sequence: TGTGCCAGCAGTCCCTCGGGATATGGCTACACCTTC.

The rearrangement uses TRBV6-1 and TRBJ2-3; 10 bases match TRBD1. The CDR3 has 13 amino acids. Germline values: CDR1 MNHNS, CDR2 SASEGT. Losses at the gene ends were 6 bases for V and 6 bases for J; bases not matched to a gene: 3. The CDR3 protein is CASRRQGADTQYF. CDR3 nucleotide sequence: TGTGCCAGCAGACGACAGGGGGCGGATACGCAGTATTTT.